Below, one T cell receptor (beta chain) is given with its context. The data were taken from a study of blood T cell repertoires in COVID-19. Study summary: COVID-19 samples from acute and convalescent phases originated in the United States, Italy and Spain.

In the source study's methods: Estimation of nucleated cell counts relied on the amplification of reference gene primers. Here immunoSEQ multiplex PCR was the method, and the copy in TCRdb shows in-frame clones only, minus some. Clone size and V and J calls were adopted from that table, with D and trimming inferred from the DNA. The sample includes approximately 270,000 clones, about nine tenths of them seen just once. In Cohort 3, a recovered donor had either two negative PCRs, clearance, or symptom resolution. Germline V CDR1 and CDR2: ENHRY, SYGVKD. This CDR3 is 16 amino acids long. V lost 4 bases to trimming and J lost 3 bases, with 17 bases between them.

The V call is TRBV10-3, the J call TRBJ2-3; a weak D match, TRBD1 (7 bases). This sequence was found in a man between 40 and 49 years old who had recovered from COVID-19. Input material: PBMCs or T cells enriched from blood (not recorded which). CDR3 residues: CAISAGGLRGTDTQYF. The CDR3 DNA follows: TGTGCCATCAGTGCAGGGGGACTTCGGGGGACAGATACGCAGTATTTT.